The next 12 T cell receptor beta chains were all read from a single sample in a study of blood T cell repertoires in COVID-19. TCRdb's copy holds only in-frame clones and misses some; the assay was immunoSEQ multiplex PCR. The data hold approximately 140,000 clones, with roughly 80% observed a single time. Sequencing was performed on peripheral blood. The receptors derive from a woman older than 75 in a cohort sampled during active or convalescent COVID-19.

CDR3 region: CASSFRYQETQYF. CDR3 DNA: TGTGCCAGCAGCTTCCGGTACCAAGAGACCCAGTACTTC. The chain couples TRBV11-3 to TRBJ2-5; D is ambiguous. There are 13 residues in the CDR3. With 3 bases removed from V and 0 bases from J, the gap between germline ends came to 5 bases. Germline V CDR1 and CDR2: SGHNT, YENEEA.

This rearrangement joins TRBV28 to TRBJ1-1; D is undetermined. V lost 4 bases and J 1 base, leaving 13 bases between the germline ends. The CDR3 sequence is 15 residues long. Germline V gene lookup returns CDR1 MDHEN and CDR2 SYDVKM. The CDR3, as DNA: TGTGCCAGCAGTTCCCCGGGTGAGGCGAACACTGAAGCTTTCTTT. Translated, it gives CASSSPGEANTEAFF.

The chain couples TRBV3-1 (or the pseudogene TRBV3-2) to TRBJ1-2; maybe TRBD1 (6 bases). V lost 2 bases and J 2 bases, leaving 12 bases between the germline ends. Germline V lookup: CDR1 LGHDT, CDR2 YNNKEL (reference sequence). CDR3 length equals 15 residues. The CDR3 here is CASSQIGTQNYGYTF. The CDR3 nucleotides are TGTGCCAGCAGCCAAATTGGGACACAGAACTATGGCTACACCTTC.

This chain links TRBV7-2 with TRBJ2-5, with 16 bases fitting TRBD2. Unmatched junction bases numbered 5, after V lost 5 bases and J lost 2 bases. CDR1 is SGHTA, CDR2 FQGNSA, per germline. The CDR3 has 17 residues. The CDR3 nucleotides are TGTGCCAGCAGCCCTCCGGGACTAGCGGGGGGGCAAGAGACCCAGTACTTC. Protein product: CASSPPGLAGGQETQYF. The full variable domain, completed using reference TRBV7-2 and TRBJ2-5, is GAGVSQSPSNKVTEKGKDVELRCDPISGHTALYWYRQSLGQGLEFLIYFQGNSAPDKSGLPSDRFSAERTGGSVSTLTIQRTQQEDSAVYLCASSPPGLAGGQETQYFGPGTRLLVL.

The genes are TRBV6-2 or TRBV6-3 and TRBJ1-6; 7 nucleotides agree with TRBD1. V lost 6 bases and J lost 4; bases outside the gene matches: 9. This CDR3 contains 16 residues. Germline CDR1 is MNHEY and CDR2 is SVGEGT. The CDR3 bases are TGTGCCAGCAGCTCCGGGACAGTACTTTATAATTCACCCCTCCACTTT. Amino acids: CASSSGTVLYNSPLHF.

This clone is a singleton in its sample. The chain is built from TRBV19 and TRBJ2-1; 11 bases map to TRBD1. The CDR3 length is 15 residues. V lost 0 bases, J lost 9 bases, and 4 bases stayed unmatched. Germline CDR1 is LNHDA and CDR2 is SQIVND (reference sequence). CDR3 nucleotide sequence: TGTGCCAGTAGTATAGAAGGACAGGGGGCTGGTGAGCAGTTCTTC. Protein: CASSIEGQGAGEQFF. Full variable domain (rest looked up from reference TRBV19 and TRBJ2-1): DGGITQSPKYLFRKEGQNVTLSCEQNLNHDAMYWYRQDPGQGLRLIYYSQIVNDFQKGDIAEGYSVSREKKESFPLTVTSAQKNPTAFYLCASSIEGQGAGEQFFGPGTRLTVL.

The chain carries TRBV6-5 and TRBJ1-5; no definite D call. Trimming left V 6 bases short and J 0 bases short, with 12 bases between. Germline V gene sequence: CDR1 MNHEY, CDR2 SVGAGI. This CDR3 contains 15 residues. The CDR3 is CASRYTENSNQPQHF. The CDR3 nucleotides read TGTGCCAGCAGGTATACAGAGAATAGCAATCAGCCCCAGCATTTT.

This chain links TRBV3-1 (or the pseudogene TRBV3-2) with TRBJ2-4, with 14 bases that match TRBD2. Germline V gene sequence: CDR1 LGHDT, CDR2 YNNKEL (reference sequence). CDR3 size: 17 residues. With V trimmed by 0 bases and J by 6 bases, 4 bases remained unmatched. This CDR3 is CASSQDRLAGGPNIQYF. The CDR3, as DNA: TGTGCCAGCAGCCAAGATCGACTAGCGGGGGGGCCAAACATTCAGTACTTC.

The rearrangement links TRBV6-6 to TRBJ2-7; 7 positions agree with TRBD2. The CDR3 has 14 amino acids. With V trimmed by 10 bases and J by 2 bases, 11 bases remained unmatched. Germline CDR1 and CDR2: MNHNY and SVGAGI (reference sequence). The CDR3 nucleotides are TGTGCCACCGAACTGGCGGGGGATGCCTACGAGCAGTACTTC. As protein: CATELAGDAYEQYF.

The chain is built from TRBV15 and TRBJ2-2; D unclear. Germline CDR1 LNHNV, CDR2 YYDKDF (reference sequence). CDR3 length: 18 residues. Trimming removed 5 bases at V and 0 bases at J, with 19 bases between. The CDR3 reads CATSGTPARPSNTGELFF. The DNA for the CDR3 is TGTGCCACCAGCGGCACTCCTGCTAGACCTTCGAACACCGGGGAGCTGTTTTTT.

This clone was recorded once. V and J are TRBV29-1 and TRBJ2-3, with 7 positions matching TRBD2. Germline lookup yields CDR1 SQVTM and CDR2 ANQGSEA. This CDR3 region has 13 residues. Trimming took 4 bases from V and 6 from J; bases not matched to a gene: 7. The DNA of the CDR3 is TGCAGCGTTGGGGCGTTCGGGGGGGATACGCAGTATTTT. It is translated as CSVGAFGGDTQYF.

The V call is TRBV5-6, the J call TRBJ2-5; D is possibly TRBD2 (5 bases). The CDR3 extends over 14 amino acids. V lost 0 bases and J 7 bases, leaving 13 bases between the germline ends. The germline gives CDR1 SGHDT, CDR2 YYEEEE. The CDR3 region has the DNA TGTGCCAGCAGCTTGGGGTTGGGCCGGGGGACCCAGTACTTC. Translated, it gives CASSLGLGRGTQYF. Using reference TRBV5-6 and TRBJ2-5 for the parts outside the CDR3, the full variable domain is DAGVTQSPTHLIKTRGQQVTLRCSPKSGHDTVSWYQQALGQGPQFIFQYYEEEERQRGNFPDRFSGHQFPNYSSELNVNALLLGDSALYLCASSLGLGRGTQYFGPGTRLLVL.